This TCR beta chain was sequenced for a study of blood T cell repertoires in COVID-19. Trimming shortened V by 7 bases and J by 4 bases, and 12 bases separated the two germline ends. The CDR3 is 13 residues long. In germline, CDR1 is SNHLY, CDR2 FYNNEI. TCRdb's copy holds only in-frame clones and misses some; the assay was immunoSEQ multiplex PCR. Among some 56,000 clones listed, about 79% were seen once. The rearrangement joins TRBV2 to TRBJ2-3, with D possibly matching TRBD2 (6 bases). Source material: peripheral blood. This receptor was obtained from a man older than 75 with COVID-19, enrolled during active disease. CDR3 sequence reads: CASTLGTPDTQYF. The CDR3 DNA is TGTGCCAGCACCCTTGGGACTCCAGATACGCAGTATTTT.